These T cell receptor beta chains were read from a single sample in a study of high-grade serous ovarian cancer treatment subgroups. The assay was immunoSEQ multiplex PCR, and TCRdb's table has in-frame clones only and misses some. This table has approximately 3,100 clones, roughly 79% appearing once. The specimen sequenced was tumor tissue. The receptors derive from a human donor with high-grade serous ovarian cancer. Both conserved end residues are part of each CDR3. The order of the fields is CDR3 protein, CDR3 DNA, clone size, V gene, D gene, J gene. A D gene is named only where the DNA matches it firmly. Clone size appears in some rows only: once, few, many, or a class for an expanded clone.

CASRRGYEQFF	TGTGCCAGCCGACGGGGGTATGAGCAGTTCTTC	NA	TRBV27	NA	TRBJ2-1
CASSQGNEQYF	TGCGCCAGCAGCCAAGGGAACGAGCAGTACTTC	NA	TRBV4-1	NA	TRBJ2-7
CASSPLQGADEKLFF	TGTGCCAGCAGTCCTTTACAGGGGGCGGATGAAAAACTGTTTTTT	NA	TRBV27	TRBD1	TRBJ1-4
CASSPLREGIEAFF	TGTGCCAGCTCACCACTCAGGGAAGGAATTGAAGCTTTCTTT	few	TRBV18	NA	TRBJ1-1
CAISEADSPLHF	TGTGCCATCAGTGAGGCTGATTCACCCCTCCACTTT	NA	TRBV10-3	NA	TRBJ1-6
CASSSGGWGGEKLFF	TGTGCCAGCAGTTCGGGTGGTTGGGGTGGAGAAAAACTGTTTTTT	NA	TRBV25-1	NA	TRBJ1-4
CASSVGSSGHGAYNEQFF	TGTGCCAGCAGCGTAGGATCCTCGGGGCACGGGGCCTACAATGAGCAGTTCTTC	NA	TRBV9	NA	TRBJ2-1
CASSQEPGLAGNEQFF	TGCGCCAGCAGCCAGGAACCGGGACTAGCGGGGAATGAGCAGTTCTTC	NA	TRBV5-1	TRBD2	TRBJ2-1
CASSSVHSRYEQYF	TGTGCCAGCAGCTCCGTACATAGTAGGTACGAGCAGTACTTC	NA	TRBV7-9	NA	TRBJ2-7
CASSLLGGEKLFF	TGTGCCAGCAGTTTACTTGGGGGAGAAAAACTGTTTTTT	NA	TRBV28	NA	TRBJ1-4
CSVDTLPLDPLNGYTF	TGCAGCGTTGACACCCTCCCTCTGGACCCGTTAAATGGCTACACCTTC	NA	TRBV29-1	NA	TRBJ1-2
CASSDQGNNEKLFF	TGTGCCAGCAGTGATCAGGGGAATAATGAAAAACTGTTTTTT	NA	TRBV6-1	NA	TRBJ1-4
CASGYNEQFF	TGTGCCAGCGGGTACAATGAGCAGTTCTTC	NA	TRBV27	NA	TRBJ2-1
CASSQEAGTATYEQYF	TGCGCCAGCAGCCAAGAAGCCGGGACGGCGACCTACGAGCAGTACTTC	NA	TRBV4-1	NA	TRBJ2-7
CASSWDPRGNTEAFF	TGTGCCAGCAGTTGGGATCCCAGGGGGAACACTGAAGCTTTCTTT	NA	TRBV11-2	NA	TRBJ1-1
CASSGRDGLLHHAEAFF	TGTGCCAGCAGCGGACGGGACGGACTCCTTCATCACGCTGAAGCTTTCTTT	NA	TRBV9	NA	TRBJ1-1
CASSEGVGTEAFF	TGTGCCAGCAGTGAGGGGGTGGGCACTGAAGCTTTCTTT	NA	TRBV6-4	NA	TRBJ1-1
CASSLAGTGRDEQFF	TGCGCCAGCAGCTTGGCCGGGACAGGGCGGGATGAGCAGTTCTTC	NA	TRBV5-1	TRBD1	TRBJ2-1
CASTAGGRVDTQYF	TGCGCCAGCACTGCAGGGGGCCGGGTAGATACGCAGTATTTT	NA	TRBV5-1	TRBD1	TRBJ2-3
CASSDRVREQFF	TGCGCCAGCAGCGACAGGGTTAGGGAGCAGTTCTTC	NA	TRBV10-2	TRBD1	TRBJ2-1